The T cell receptor (beta chain) described here comes from a study of T cell responses to AZD1222 COVID-19 vaccine. Study context: Second-dose timings of about 4 or about 12 weeks were pooled. The study, taken as a whole, reports: Spike-specific TCRs gained breadth and depth after people received two AZD1222 doses. Of the AZD1222 recipients, only six were seropositive at baseline. The donor group comprised mostly white British people and more females; the analysis possibly underestimated clonal diversity.

About this clone itself: The antigen is undetermined.

Generated by immunoSEQ multiplex PCR, the TCRdb table keeps only in-frame clones and is missing some. The table lists 90,000 to 150,000 clones, over 75% of them singletons, with around 6.2% in the top ten. This CDR3 contains 22 residues. J was trimmed by 1 base and V by 5 bases; bases with no gene match: 21. Germline loops: CDR1 MDHEN, CDR2 SYDVKM. This material consisted of peripheral blood, taken on day 0 of AZD1222 vaccination. The sequence derives from an adult in good health. The gene calls are TRBV28 and TRBJ1-6; 9 bases agree with TRBD1. DNA for the CDR3: TGTGCCAGCAGTAAACCGGGGGGAGACCGGGACAGGGCATTTTCCTATAATTCACCCCTCCACTTT. Translation: CASSKPGGDRDRAFSYNSPLHF.